One and the same sample provided the 16 T cell receptor beta chains below, sequenced in a study of cytomegalovirus exposure and HLA in healthy donors. This PCR relied on a set of 60 Vbeta primers and 13 Jbeta primers. Method: immunoSEQ multiplex PCR; TCRdb's copy keeps in-frame clones and lacks some. The data hold about 130,000 clones, with approximately 80% observed a single time. The source material was PBMCs. The receptor set was obtained from a boy younger than 10 in good health and CMV-seronegative.

This clone showed up just a few times. J is TRBJ1-1 and V is TRBV29-1, with D hard to call. The CDR3 extends over 13 amino acids. Germline loops: CDR1 SQVTM, CDR2 ANQGSEA. V was shortened by 4 bases and J by 0 bases, with 9 bases between the two germline ends. The CDR3 region has the DNA TGCAGCGTTGGCCCAGGTTTGAACACTGAAGCTTTCTTT. It is translated as CSVGPGLNTEAFF.

This clone was picked up many times. Other DNA sequences in this specimen translate into the identical CDR3. The V call is TRBV6-1, the J call TRBJ1-1, with TRBD1 matching 8 bases. The CDR3 extends over 14 amino acids. Germline V gives CDR1 MNHNS, CDR2 SASEGT. V was clipped by 5 bases and J by 2 bases; unmatched bases: 4. The CDR3 here is CASSPTGENTEAFF. DNA for the CDR3: TGTGCCAGCAGTCCGACAGGGGAAAACACTGAAGCTTTCTTT.

This sequence joins TRBV18 and TRBJ2-1; D uncertain. Trimming removed 3 bases at V and 3 bases at J, with 18 bases between. The V gene's germline CDR1 is KGHSH and CDR2 LQKENI. The CDR3 spans 17 residues. DNA for the CDR3: TGTGCCAGCTCACCTCTTTTGACTGATGGTAGCTACAATGAGCAGTTCTTC. Amino acids: CASSPLLTDGSYNEQFF.

The chain employs TRBV29-1 and TRBJ2-3; D is ambiguous. The CDR3 length is 13 residues. Per the germline V gene, CDR1 is SQVTM and CDR2 is ANQGSEA. Trimming removed 3 bases from V and 2 bases from J, with 9 bases in between. The CDR3 DNA is TGCAGCGTTGACCACCGGTCCACAGATACGCAGTATTTT. It encodes CSVDHRSTDTQYF.

The chain joins TRBV5-1 to TRBJ2-3, with 14 bases lining up with TRBD2. The CDR3 sequence is 18 residues long. V was clipped by 4 bases and J by 1 base; unmatched bases: 8. CDR1 and CDR2 (germline): SGHRS, YFSETQ. The CDR3 is CASSPGTSGGLGTDTQYF. DNA for the CDR3: TGCGCCAGCAGCCCCGGGACTAGCGGGGGCCTAGGCACAGATACGCAGTATTTT.

The V gene is TRBV5-1, the J gene TRBJ2-3; 11 bases are a match to TRBD1. V shed 4 bases, J shed 7 bases, and the junction held 8 bases outside the gene matches. Per germline, CDR1 SGHRS and CDR2 YFSETQ. This CDR3 comprises 15 residues. The CDR3 nucleotides read TGCGCCAGCAGCCCCGGGACAGGGGGTATGAATACGCAGTATTTT. Translating gives CASSPGTGGMNTQYF.

This chain links TRBV12-5 with TRBJ2-1; possible D gene TRBD1, 5 bases. The CDR3 contains 15 residues. Germline assignment: CDR1 LGHNT and CDR2 FRNRAP. Trimming pared 9 bases from V and 4 bases from J, leaving 19 bases between. The CDR3 DNA is TGTGCTAGCCAACCTGTTAAGGGGTCGTACAATGAGCAGTTCTTC. It is translated as CASQPVKGSYNEQFF.

The gene calls are TRBV6-4 and TRBJ1-1; 7 bases are shared with TRBD1. V shed 8 bases and J 1 base; nucleotides not matched to a gene: 4. The CDR3 length is 13 residues. Germline assignment: CDR1 MRHNA and CDR2 SNTAGT. CDR3 coding DNA: TGTGCCAGCGCCACAGGGGCGAACACTGAAGCTTTCTTT. Translating gives CASATGANTEAFF.

The CDR3 DNA reads TGTGCCAGCAGTTTAGCCGGCAGTCAGGGCAATCAGCCCCAGCATTTT. This codes for CASSLAGSQGNQPQHF. The chain employs TRBV28 and TRBJ1-5; D unclear. The germline V and J ends were trimmed by 2 bases and 2 bases, with 13 bases remaining between them. CDR1 MDHEN and CDR2 SYDVKM come from the germline V gene. The CDR3 loop spans 16 amino acids.

This sequence joins TRBV10-1 and TRBJ2-5, with TRBD2 identical over 7 bases. The CDR3 extends over 14 amino acids. Looked up from germline, CDR1 is WNHNN and CDR2 is SYGVQD (reference sequence). V was pared by 11 bases and J by 9 bases, with 18 bases of the junction left unmatched. The CDR3 DNA follows: TGCGCCCCCCATGTGGGAGGGCCGGGATGCGCCCAGTACTTC. This codes for CAPHVGGPGCAQYF.

This clone has more than one count but fewer than ten. The rearrangement joins TRBV18 to TRBJ1-3; D remains ambiguous. V dropped 1 base and J dropped 8 bases, with 12 bases sitting between them. The germline V gene has CDR1 KGHSH and CDR2 LQKENI. The CDR3 covers 14 residues. The CDR3 reads CASSPRTPGDTIYF. The CDR3 DNA follows: TGTGCCAGCTCACCACGGACTCCGGGAGACACCATATATTTT.

This clone was counted between two and nine times. V gene TRBV5-1 combines with J gene TRBJ2-7, with 9 bases fitting TRBD1. CDR1 and CDR2 from the germline V gene are SGHRS and YFSETQ. The CDR3 length is 14 residues. J lost 7 bases, V lost 0 bases, and 5 bases had no gene match. CDR3 amino acids: CASSLEQGAREQYV. The CDR3 region has the DNA TGCGCCAGCAGCTTGGAACAGGGGGCGCGAGAGCAGTACGTC.

The chain links TRBV5-6 to TRBJ2-3; D remains unclear. CDR3 length: 14 amino acids. Germline V gene lookup returns CDR1 SGHDT and CDR2 YYEEEE. V was shortened by 0 bases and J by 11 bases, with 16 bases between the two germline ends. The CDR3 loop reads CASSLALSPEEQYF. The DNA of the CDR3 is TGTGCCAGCAGCTTGGCTTTGAGTCCTGAGGAGCAGTATTTT.

The CDR3 spells CASSLGRGSSYNEQFF. CDR3 sequence (DNA): TGTGCCAGCAGCTTGGGTCGCGGGAGCTCCTACAATGAGCAGTTCTTC. J is TRBJ2-1 and V is TRBV7-9; 7 bases are shared with TRBD2. The CDR3 has 16 amino acids. Per germline, CDR1 SEHNR and CDR2 FQNEAQ (reference sequence). V was clipped by 3 bases and J by 0 bases; unmatched bases: 5.

The genes are TRBV9 and TRBJ1-5; perhaps TRBD1 as D (6 bases). CDR3 length equals 14 residues. V was pared by 4 bases and J by 3 bases, with 11 bases between. Germline CDR1 SGDLS, CDR2 YYNGEE. The CDR3 DNA reads as TGTGCCAGCAGCCCAACAGGGATCAATCAGCCCCAGCATTTT. Its protein is CASSPTGINQPQHF.

The chain combines TRBV10-3 with TRBJ2-5; 8 bases fit TRBD1. Germline V gene lookup returns CDR1 ENHRY and CDR2 SYGVKD. Trimming cost V 6 bases and J 2 bases; bases outside gene matches: 2. CDR3 size: 13 residues. CDR3 bases: TGTGCCATCAGCGGGACAGGACAAGAGACCCAGTACTTC. It specifies CAISGTGQETQYF.